The following is a T cell receptor (beta chain) sequence with its context. No antigen is known for it. One base away lies a much larger clone, so this may be a sequencing read error. Germline V gene sequence: CDR1 SEHNR, CDR2 FQNEAQ (reference sequence). The CDR3 extends over 18 amino acids. This sample was included in a study of early T cells in non-severe SARS-CoV-2 infection. TCRdb reanalysed the 5' RACE reads using MiXCR and keeps one entry per CDR3 protein. The sample holds about 17,000 distinct CDR3 sequences, about 5.5% seen once. Study results and limitations: Matching with VDJdb favored anti-spike CD8 responses (missing private and CD4 specificities).

The J gene is TRBJ2-3, the V gene TRBV7-9, with TRBD2 identical over 13 bases. Sequencing was carried out using whole blood. The sequence was collected from an adult who was a healthcare worker with PCR-confirmed SARS-CoV-2 infection or an uninfected control (not recorded which). CDR3 in amino acids: CASSSTQWGLAGTDTQDF. The CDR3 region has the DNA TGTGCCAGCAGCTCCACTCAATGGGGACTAGCGGGGACAGATACGCAGGATTTT. The full variable domain, rest sourced from reference TRBV7-9 and TRBJ2-3, is DTGVSQNPRHKITKRGQNVTFRCDPISEHNRLYWYRQTLGQGPEFLTYFQNEAQLEKSRLLSDRFSAERPKGSFSTLEIQRTEQGDSAMYLCASSSTQWGLAGTDTQDFGPGTRLTVL.